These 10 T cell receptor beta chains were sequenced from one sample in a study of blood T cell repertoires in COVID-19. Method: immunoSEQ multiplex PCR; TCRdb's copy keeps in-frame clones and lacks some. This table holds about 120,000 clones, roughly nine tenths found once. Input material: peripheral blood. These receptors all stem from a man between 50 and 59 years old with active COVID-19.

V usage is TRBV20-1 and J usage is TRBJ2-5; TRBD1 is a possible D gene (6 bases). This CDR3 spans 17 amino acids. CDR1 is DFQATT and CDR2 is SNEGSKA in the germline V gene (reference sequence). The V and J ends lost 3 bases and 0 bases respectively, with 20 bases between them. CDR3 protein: CSASHWGQSQYQETQYF. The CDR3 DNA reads TGCAGTGCTAGTCACTGGGGGCAGAGCCAGTACCAAGAGACCCAGTACTTC.

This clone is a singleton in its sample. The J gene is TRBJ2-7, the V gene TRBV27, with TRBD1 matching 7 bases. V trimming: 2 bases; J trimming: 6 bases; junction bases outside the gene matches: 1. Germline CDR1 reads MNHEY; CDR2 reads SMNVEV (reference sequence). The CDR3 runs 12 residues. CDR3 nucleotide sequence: TGTGCCAGCAGTTTAAGGGGGCTCGAGCAGTACTTC. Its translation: CASSLRGLEQYF.

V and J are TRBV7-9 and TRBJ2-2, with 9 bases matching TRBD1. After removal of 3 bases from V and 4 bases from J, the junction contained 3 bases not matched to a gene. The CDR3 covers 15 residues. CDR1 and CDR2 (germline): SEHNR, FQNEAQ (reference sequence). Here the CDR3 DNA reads TGTGCCAGCAGCTTGACAGGGGGGGTCACCGGGGAGCTGTTTTTT. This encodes CASSLTGGVTGELFF. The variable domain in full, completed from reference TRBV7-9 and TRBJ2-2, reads DTGVSQNPRHKITKRGQNVTFRCDPISEHNRLYWYRQTLGQGPEFLTYFQNEAQLEKSRLLSDRFSAERPKGSFSTLEIQRTEQGDSAMYLCASSLTGGVTGELFFGEGSRLTVL.

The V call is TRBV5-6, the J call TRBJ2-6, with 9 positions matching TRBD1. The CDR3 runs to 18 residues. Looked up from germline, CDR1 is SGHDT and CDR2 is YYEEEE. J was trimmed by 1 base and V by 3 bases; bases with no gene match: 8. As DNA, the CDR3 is TGTGCCAGCAGCTGGACAGGGGAGGGCTCGTCTGGGGCCAACGTCCTGACTTTC. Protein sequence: CASSWTGEGSSGANVLTF.

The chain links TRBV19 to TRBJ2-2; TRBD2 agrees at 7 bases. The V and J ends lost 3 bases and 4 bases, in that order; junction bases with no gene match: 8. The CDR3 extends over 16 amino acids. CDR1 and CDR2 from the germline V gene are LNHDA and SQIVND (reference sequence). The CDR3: CASSIQEAGTTGELFF. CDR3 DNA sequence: TGTGCCAGTAGTATTCAGGAAGCGGGGACCACCGGGGAGCTGTTTTTT.

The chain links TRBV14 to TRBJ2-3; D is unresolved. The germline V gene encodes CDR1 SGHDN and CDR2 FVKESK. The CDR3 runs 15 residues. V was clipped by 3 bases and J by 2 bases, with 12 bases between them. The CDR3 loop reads CASSHLSRLTDTQYF. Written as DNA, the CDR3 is TGTGCCAGCAGCCACCTGAGCAGACTCACAGATACGCAGTATTTT.

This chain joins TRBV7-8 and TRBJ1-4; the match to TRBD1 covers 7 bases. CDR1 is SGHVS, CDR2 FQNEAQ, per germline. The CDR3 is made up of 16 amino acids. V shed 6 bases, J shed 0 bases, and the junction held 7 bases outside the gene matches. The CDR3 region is CASRKRQGTTNEKLFF. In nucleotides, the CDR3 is TGTGCCAGCAGAAAACGACAGGGAACAACTAATGAAAAACTGTTTTTT.

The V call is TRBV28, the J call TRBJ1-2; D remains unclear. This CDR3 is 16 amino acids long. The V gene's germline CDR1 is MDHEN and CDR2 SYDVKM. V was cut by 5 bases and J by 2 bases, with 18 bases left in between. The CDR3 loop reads CASSPGLRIRNYGYTF. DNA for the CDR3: TGTGCCAGCAGTCCCGGCTTACGGATCAGGAACTATGGCTACACCTTC.

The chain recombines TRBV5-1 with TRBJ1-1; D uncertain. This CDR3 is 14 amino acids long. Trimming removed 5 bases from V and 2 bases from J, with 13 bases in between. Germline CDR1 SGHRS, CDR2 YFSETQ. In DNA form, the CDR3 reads TGCGCCAGCAGGCAGGACTGGGCCAACACTGAAGCTTTCTTT. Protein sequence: CASRQDWANTEAFF. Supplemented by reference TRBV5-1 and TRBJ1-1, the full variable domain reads KAGVTQTPRYLIKTRGQQVTLSCSPISGHRSVSWYQQTPGQGLQFLFEYFSETQRNKGNFPGRFSGRQFSNSRSEMNVSTLELGDSALYLCASRQDWANTEAFFGQGTRLTVV.

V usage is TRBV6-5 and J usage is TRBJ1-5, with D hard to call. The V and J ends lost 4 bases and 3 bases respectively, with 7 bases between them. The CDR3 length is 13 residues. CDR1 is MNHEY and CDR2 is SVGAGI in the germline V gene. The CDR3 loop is CASSFGNNQPQHF. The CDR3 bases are TGTGCCAGCAGTTTCGGGAACAATCAGCCCCAGCATTTT.